This TCR beta chain was documented in a study of T cells expressing NK-cell markers (dated by TCRdb to about 2020). Regarding the complete study: Three sorted T-cell subsets (CD3+CD56+NKG2C+, CD3+CD56+NKG2C- and CD3+CD56-NKG2C+) from 7 to 9 donors had their TCR beta-chain repertoires profiled. Of the eight sequenced donors, seven were found to be HCMV-seropositive and one was found to be HCMV-seronegative. The study sequenced eight donors, all healthy volunteers chosen at random: three men and five women. Libraries were sequenced as 2 x 150 bp reads on Illumina HiSeq 2000/2500, MiSeq or NextSeq.

Sequencing relied on an Illumina HiSeq 2000. TCR beta cDNA libraries were made by 5'RACE template switching that added a universal primer site and unique molecular identifiers. Priming for cDNA synthesis came from the TCR beta constant segment, and two successive PCR amplification steps followed. The authors processed their data as follows. Reads were demultiplexed and grouped by UMI with MIGEC, and clonotypes were assembled and quantified with MiTCR. To remove erroneous sequences, TCR cDNA sequences were retained only when supported by two or more reads. The tcR package was used for downstream repertoire analysis, with clonotypes matched between fractions based on CDR3 nucleotide sequence plus V segment. VDJmatch was used to annotate antigen specificity against VDJdb, with one amino acid substitution allowed in CDR3. The reads, reprocessed by TCRdb, yield one row per CDR3 protein sequence and no DNA. V and J calls and clone size were set by TCRdb, not the authors. This sample's table has entries for about 150,000 distinct CDR3 sequences. The top ten clonotypes cover around 20% of the sample.

Comment on this clonotype: Its antigen target is currently unknown.

Study-wide conclusions, independent of this receptor: It remained unclear whether the expanded NKG2C-expressing T cell clones were specific for HCMV antigens. Those dominant clonotypes were again the most abundant among CD3+CD56-NKG2C+ cells in four donors, at 28.3-60.1%. In over five donors, the dominant CD3+CD56+NKG2C+ clonotypes were found to rank among the top 10 CD8+ clonotypes and to make up 1.0-7.0% of CD8+ T cells.

To determine HCMV serostatus, a commercial ELISA kit was used to detect HCMV-specific IgG in serum. Ficoll density gradient centrifugation was used to isolate peripheral blood mononuclear cells from blood. The germline V gene supplies CDR1 MGHDK and CDR2 SYGVNS. Measured from the cysteine to the phenylalanine, the CDR3 is 15 residues long. A DNA sequence was not provided. Sequenced: blood T cells: a sorted CD56 or NKG2C T cell subset, CD4+ or CD8+ T cells, or bulk PBMC T cells (not recorded which). The V and J segments used are TRBV25-1 and TRBJ2-3; the TRBD1 assignment by TCRdb is unverifiable without DNA. The TCR sequence derives from a man aged 18 to 70 in good health. The CDR3 has the sequence CASSPRTGGIDTQYF.